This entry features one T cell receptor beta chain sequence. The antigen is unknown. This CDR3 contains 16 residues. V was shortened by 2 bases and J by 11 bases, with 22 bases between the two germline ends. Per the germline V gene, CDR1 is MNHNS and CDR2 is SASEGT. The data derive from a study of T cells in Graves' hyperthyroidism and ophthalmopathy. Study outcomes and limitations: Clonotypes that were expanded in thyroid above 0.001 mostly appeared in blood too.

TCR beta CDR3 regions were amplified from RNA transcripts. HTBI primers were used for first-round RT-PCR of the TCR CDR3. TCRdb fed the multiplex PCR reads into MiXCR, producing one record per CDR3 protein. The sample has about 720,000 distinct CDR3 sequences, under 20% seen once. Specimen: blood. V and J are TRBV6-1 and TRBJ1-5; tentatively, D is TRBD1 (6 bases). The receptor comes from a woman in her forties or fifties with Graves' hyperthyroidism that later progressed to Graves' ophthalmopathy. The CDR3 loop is CASSESLGGGQETQHF. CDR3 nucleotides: TGTGCCAGCAGTGAAAGTCTGGGGGGGGGGCAAGAGACCCAGCATTTT.